This T cell receptor (beta chain) comes out of a study of T cell responses to AZD1222 COVID-19 vaccine. Repertoires were generated with immunoSEQ multiplex PCR, while TCRdb's copy carries only in-frame clones and drops some. The sample records roughly 200,000 clones, roughly nine tenths being singletons. Pooled together were second doses at about 4 or about 12 weeks. Study results and limitations: Repertoires were obtained solely post-peak T cell response. The donor group comprised mostly white British people and more females; the analysis possibly underestimated clonal diversity. The study found vaccine-associated CD4 TCRs spanning spike, dominant at 160-218 and 743-854.

This CDR3 contains 12 residues. V lost 4 bases and J lost 3, with 9 bases in between. Germline loops: CDR1 GTSNPN, CDR2 SVGIG (reference sequence). Regarding this clone: The antigen is not known.

The sample consisted of peripheral blood, taken 28 days after the second AZD1222 dose. V and J are TRBV30 and TRBJ1-1; D is possibly TRBD1 (6 bases). The clonotype was recovered from an adult who received the AZD1222 COVID-19 vaccine. The CDR3: CAWTGEYTEAFF. The CDR3 DNA follows: TGTGCCTGGACAGGGGAGTACACTGAAGCTTTCTTT.